This note documents a single TCR beta chain sequence. Its antigen is still unknown. Profiled with immunoSEQ multiplex PCR; TCRdb holds only in-frame clones, not every one. The profile shows tens of thousands of clones, around 72% of them singletons. This sample was included in a study of vaccination effects on CD4 cells after COVID-19. General study results and limits: In the study, convalescent patients were few, and early post-infection timepoints were absent.

ViraFEST assay sequencing came after antigen-specific CD4+ T cells were expanded with viral peptide pools. A roughly ten-day culture period preceded the isolation of CD4+ T cells. Confirmation by PCR established that the person had SARS-CoV-2 infection between March and December 2020. The specimen comprised CD4+ T cells from PBMCs cultured with a peptide pool, sampled before COVID-19 vaccination. The TCR sequence derives from a human donor who had a prior SARS-CoV-2 infection.

In nucleotides, the CDR3 is TGTGCCAGCAGTTACTCCGGGACAGGGATCGATGGCTACACCTTC. Translated, it gives CASSYSGTGIDGYTF. V gene TRBV6-5 combines with J gene TRBJ1-2; 9 bases line up with TRBD1. CDR1 is MNHEY, CDR2 SVGAGI, per germline. The CDR3 spans 15 residues. V was clipped by 0 bases and J by 6 bases; unmatched bases: 5.